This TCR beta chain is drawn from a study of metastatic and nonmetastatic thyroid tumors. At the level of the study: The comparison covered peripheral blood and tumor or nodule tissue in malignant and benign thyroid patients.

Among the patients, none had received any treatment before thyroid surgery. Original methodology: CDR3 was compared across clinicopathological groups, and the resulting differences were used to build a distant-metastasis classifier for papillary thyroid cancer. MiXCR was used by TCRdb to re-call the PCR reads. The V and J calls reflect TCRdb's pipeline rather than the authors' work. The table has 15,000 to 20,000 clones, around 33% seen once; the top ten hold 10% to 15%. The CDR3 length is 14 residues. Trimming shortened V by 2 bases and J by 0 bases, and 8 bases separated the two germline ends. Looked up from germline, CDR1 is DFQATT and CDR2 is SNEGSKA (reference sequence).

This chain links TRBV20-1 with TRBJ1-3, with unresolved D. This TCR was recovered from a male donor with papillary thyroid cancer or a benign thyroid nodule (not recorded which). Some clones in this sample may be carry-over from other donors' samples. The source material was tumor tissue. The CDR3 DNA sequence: TGCAGTGCTAGACCGGGGAGCTCTGGAAACACCATATATTTT. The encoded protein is CSARPGSSGNTIYF.